One T cell receptor beta chain is described in this entry. Its cognate antigen is unknown. The donors gave bone marrow, and they were healthy. The data originate from a study of cytomegalovirus exposure and HLA in healthy donors. Study conclusions and caveats: Certain sequence variants were highly shared and formed a cluster, and this cluster was likely a sequencing artifact. For most TCR beta V segments, an earlier analysis put the productive rate at about 90% or about 30% of the time.

The PCR ran on 60 Vbeta and 13 Jbeta primers. The assay was immunoSEQ multiplex PCR, and TCRdb's table has in-frame clones only and misses some. Found here are roughly 90,000 clones, approximately 84% of them singletons; the top ten hold under 2.5%. Germline CDR1 and CDR2: LNHDA and SQIVND (reference sequence). The CDR3 length is 15 residues. Trimming cost V 3 bases and J 2 bases, with 13 bases left between them. Material: PBMCs. The clonotype was recovered from a man aged 18 to 30 in good health and CMV-seronegative. This rearrangement joins TRBV19 to TRBJ1-2; D remains unclear. CDR3 sequence reads: CASSIGQRGNYGYTF. The DNA of the CDR3 is TGTGCCAGTAGTATTGGGCAGCGAGGGAACTATGGCTACACCTTC.